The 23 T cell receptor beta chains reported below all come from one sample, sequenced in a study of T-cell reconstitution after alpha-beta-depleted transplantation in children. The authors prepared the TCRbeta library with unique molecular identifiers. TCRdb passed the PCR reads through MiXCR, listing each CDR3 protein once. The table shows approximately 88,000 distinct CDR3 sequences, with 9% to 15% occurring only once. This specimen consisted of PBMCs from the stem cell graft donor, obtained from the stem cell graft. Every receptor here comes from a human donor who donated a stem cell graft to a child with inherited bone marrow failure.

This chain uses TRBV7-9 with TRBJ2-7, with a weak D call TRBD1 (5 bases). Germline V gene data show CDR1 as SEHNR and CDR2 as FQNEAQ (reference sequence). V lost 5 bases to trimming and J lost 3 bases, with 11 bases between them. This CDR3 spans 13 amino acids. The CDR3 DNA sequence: TGTGCCAGCAGCCTAGAGGACAACTACGAGCAGTACTTC. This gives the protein CASSLEDNYEQYF.

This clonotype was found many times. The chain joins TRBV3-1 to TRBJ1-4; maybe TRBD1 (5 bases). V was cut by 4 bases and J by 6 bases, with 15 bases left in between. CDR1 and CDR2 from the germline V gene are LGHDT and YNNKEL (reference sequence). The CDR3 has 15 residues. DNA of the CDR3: TGTGCCAGCAGCCTCACCCAGGGCGGATATGAAAAACTGTTTTTT. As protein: CASSLTQGGYEKLFF.

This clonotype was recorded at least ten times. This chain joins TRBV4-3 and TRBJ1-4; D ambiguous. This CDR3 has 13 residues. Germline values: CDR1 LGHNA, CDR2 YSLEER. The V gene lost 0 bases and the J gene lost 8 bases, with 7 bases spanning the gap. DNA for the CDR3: TGCGCCAGCAGCCAAGATTGGAGGGAAAAACTGTTTTTT. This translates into CASSQDWREKLFF.

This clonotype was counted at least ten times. The CDR3 nucleotides read TGTGCCAGTTTGACCCGCCCCAATGAGCAGTTCTTC. Protein: CASLTRPNEQFF. The gene calls are TRBV2 and TRBJ2-1, with D uncertain. The CDR3 extends over 12 amino acids. The germline V gene has CDR1 SNHLY and CDR2 FYNNEI. V was pared by 9 bases and J by 6 bases, with 12 bases between.

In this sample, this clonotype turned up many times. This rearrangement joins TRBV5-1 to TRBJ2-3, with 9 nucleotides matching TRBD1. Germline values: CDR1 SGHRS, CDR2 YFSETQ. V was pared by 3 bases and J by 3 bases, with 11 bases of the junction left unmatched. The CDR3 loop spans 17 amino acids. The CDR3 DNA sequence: TGCGCCAGCAGCTACACTCACAGGGGGCAAGCGACAGATACGCAGTATTTT. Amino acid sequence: CASSYTHRGQATDTQYF.

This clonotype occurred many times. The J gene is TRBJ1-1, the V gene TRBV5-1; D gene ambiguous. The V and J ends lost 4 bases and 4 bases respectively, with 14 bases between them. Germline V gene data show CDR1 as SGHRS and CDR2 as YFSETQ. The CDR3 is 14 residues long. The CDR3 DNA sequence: TGCGCCAGCAGCACGGACGGGCAAGGCACTGAAGCTTTCTTT. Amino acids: CASSTDGQGTEAFF.

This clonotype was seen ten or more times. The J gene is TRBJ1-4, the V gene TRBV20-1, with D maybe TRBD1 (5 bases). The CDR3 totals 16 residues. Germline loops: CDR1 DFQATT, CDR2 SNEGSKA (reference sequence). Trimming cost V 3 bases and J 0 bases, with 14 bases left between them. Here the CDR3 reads CSARVPPGPTNEKLFF. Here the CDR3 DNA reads TGCAGTGCTAGGGTCCCACCGGGACCAACTAATGAAAAACTGTTTTTT.

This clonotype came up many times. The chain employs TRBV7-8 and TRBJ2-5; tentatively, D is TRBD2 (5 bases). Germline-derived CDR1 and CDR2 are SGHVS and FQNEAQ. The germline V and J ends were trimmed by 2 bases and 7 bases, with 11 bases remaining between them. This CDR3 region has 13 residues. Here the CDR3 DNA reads TGTGCCAGCAGCTTACGCCCCGAGGGGACCCAGTACTTC. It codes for CASSLRPEGTQYF.

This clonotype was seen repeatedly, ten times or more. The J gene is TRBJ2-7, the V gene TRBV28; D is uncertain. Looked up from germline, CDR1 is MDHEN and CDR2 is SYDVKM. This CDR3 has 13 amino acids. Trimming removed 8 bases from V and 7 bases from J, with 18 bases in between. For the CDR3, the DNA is TGTGCCAGCCGACTCCCGGCCCGAGGAGAGCAGTACTTC. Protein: CASRLPARGEQYF.

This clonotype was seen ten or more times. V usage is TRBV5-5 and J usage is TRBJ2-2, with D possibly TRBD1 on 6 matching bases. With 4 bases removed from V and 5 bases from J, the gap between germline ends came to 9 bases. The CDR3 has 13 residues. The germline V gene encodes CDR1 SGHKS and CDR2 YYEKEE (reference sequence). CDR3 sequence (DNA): TGTGCCAGCAGCCCAAGGGGGACCGGGGAGCTGTTTTTT. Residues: CASSPRGTGELFF.

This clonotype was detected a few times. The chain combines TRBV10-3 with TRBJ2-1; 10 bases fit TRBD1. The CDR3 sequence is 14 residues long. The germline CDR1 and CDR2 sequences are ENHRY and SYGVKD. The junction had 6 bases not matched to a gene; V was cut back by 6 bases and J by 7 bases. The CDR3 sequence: CAIRRTGGLNEQFF. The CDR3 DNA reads TGTGCCATCAGGAGGACAGGGGGGTTGAATGAGCAGTTCTTC.

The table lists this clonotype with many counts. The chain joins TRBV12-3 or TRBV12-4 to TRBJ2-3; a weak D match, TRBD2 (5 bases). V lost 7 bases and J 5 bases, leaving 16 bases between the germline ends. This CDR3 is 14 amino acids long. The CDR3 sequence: CASTRGPSGDTQYF. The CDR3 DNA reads TGTGCCAGCACCCGGGGTCCCAGTGGAGATACGCAGTATTTT.

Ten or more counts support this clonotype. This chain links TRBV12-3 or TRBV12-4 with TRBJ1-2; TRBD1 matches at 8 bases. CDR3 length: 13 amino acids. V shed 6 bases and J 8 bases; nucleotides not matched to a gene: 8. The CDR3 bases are TGTGCCAGCAGCGGCCGGACAGGGCGAGGCTACACCTTC. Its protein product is CASSGRTGRGYTF.

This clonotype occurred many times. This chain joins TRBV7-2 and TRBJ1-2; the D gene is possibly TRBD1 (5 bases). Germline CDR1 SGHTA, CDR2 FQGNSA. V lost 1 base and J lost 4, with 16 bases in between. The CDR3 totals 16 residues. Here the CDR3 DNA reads TGTGCCAGCAGCTTAGACGGGGCTACAGCTCGCTATGGCTACACCTTC. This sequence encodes CASSLDGATARYGYTF.

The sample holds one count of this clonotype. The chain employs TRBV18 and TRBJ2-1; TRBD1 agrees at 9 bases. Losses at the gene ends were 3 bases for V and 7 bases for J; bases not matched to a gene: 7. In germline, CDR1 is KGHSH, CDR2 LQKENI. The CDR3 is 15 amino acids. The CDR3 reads CASSPWDRAENEQFF. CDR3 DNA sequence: TGTGCCAGCTCACCTTGGGACAGGGCTGAGAATGAGCAGTTCTTC.

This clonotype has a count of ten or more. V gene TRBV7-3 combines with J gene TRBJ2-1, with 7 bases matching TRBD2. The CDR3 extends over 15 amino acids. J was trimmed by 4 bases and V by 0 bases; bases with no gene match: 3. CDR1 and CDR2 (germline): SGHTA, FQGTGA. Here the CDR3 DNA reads TGTGCCAGCAGCTTAACCGGGCGGGAGTACAATGAGCAGTTCTTC. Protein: CASSLTGREYNEQFF. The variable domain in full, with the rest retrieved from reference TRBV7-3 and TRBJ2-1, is GAGVSQTPSNKVTEKGKYVELRCDPISGHTALYWYRQSLGQGPEFLIYFQGTGAADDSGLPNDRFFAVRPEGSVSTLKIQRTERGDSAVYLCASSLTGREYNEQFFGPGTRLTVL.

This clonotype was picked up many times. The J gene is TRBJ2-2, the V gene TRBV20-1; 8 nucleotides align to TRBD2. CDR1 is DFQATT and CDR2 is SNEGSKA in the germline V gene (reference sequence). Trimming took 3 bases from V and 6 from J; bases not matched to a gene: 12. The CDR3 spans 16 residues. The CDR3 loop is CSARRPGLVSSGELFF. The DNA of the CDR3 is TGCAGTGCTAGGCGACCGGGACTAGTTTCTTCCGGGGAGCTGTTTTTT.

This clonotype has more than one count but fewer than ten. This chain's CDR3 is CASQTSAYNEQFF. Here the CDR3 DNA reads TGTGCCAGCCAAACTAGCGCCTACAATGAGCAGTTCTTC. The chain uses TRBV6-5 and TRBJ2-1; TRBD2 agrees at 7 bases. From germline, CDR1 is MNHEY and CDR2 SVGAGI. The CDR3 contains 13 residues. J gave up 2 bases and V 8 bases, and 3 bases lay outside the gene matches.

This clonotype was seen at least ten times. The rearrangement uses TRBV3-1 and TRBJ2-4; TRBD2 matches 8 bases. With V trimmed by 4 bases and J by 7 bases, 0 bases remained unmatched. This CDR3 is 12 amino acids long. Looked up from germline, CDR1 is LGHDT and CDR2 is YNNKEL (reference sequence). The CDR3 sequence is CASSRLANIQYF. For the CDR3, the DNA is TGTGCCAGCAGCCGACTAGCGAACATTCAGTACTTC.

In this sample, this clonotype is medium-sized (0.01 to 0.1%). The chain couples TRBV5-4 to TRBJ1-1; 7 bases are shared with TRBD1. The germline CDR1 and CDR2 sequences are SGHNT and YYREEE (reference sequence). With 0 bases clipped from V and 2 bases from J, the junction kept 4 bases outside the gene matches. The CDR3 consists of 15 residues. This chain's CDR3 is CASSLAEGANTEAFF. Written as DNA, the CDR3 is TGTGCCAGCAGCTTGGCGGAGGGGGCCAACACTGAAGCTTTCTTT.

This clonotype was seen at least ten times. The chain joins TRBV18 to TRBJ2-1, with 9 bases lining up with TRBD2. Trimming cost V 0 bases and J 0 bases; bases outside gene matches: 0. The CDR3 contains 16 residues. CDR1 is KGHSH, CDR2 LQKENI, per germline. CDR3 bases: TGTGCCAGCTCACCACCTAGCGGGAGCTCCTACAATGAGCAGTTCTTC. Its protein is CASSPPSGSSYNEQFF.

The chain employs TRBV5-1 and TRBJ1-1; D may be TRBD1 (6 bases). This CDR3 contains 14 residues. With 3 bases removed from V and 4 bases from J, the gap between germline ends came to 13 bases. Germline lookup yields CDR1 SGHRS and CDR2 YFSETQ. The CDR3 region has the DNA TGCGCCAGCAGCTGGGGCCCAGGGGCCACTGAAGCTTTCTTT. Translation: CASSWGPGATEAFF.

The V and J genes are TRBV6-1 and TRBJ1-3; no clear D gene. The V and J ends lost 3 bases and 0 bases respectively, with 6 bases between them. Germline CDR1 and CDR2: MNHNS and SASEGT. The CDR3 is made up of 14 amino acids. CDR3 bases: TGTGCCAGCAGTGACAGGAGCTCTGGAAACACCATATATTTT. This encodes CASSDRSSGNTIYF.